The rows below give T cell receptor beta chains drawn from one sample of a study of CD8+ T cells in alopecia areata. The assay was immunoSEQ multiplex PCR, and TCRdb's table has in-frame clones only and misses some. The table lists 200,000 or so clones, around three fifths of them singletons. Input material: CD8+ T cells sorted from blood. These receptors were taken from a human donor in good health. CDR3s include the opening cysteine and the closing phenylalanine or tryptophan. Each record gives: V gene, J gene, D gene, clone size, CDR3 protein, CDR3 DNA. The D gene is left open where the match is weak. Clone size is not always given. Where it is, it says once, few, many or a class for expanded clones.

>TRBV25-1|TRBJ1-1|NA|NA
CASSDWRQTEAFF
TGTGCCAGCAGTGATTGGAGGCAAACTGAAGCTTTCTTT
>TRBV4-1|TRBJ2-3|NA|NA
CASSQVLTGTERPDTQYF
TGCGCCAGCAGCCAAGTTCTCACCGGGACTGAGAGACCAGATACGCAGTATTTT
>TRBV27|TRBJ2-7|TRBD1|few
CASSAPRGDRASYEQYF
TGTGCCAGCAGTGCACCCCGAGGGGACAGGGCCTCCTACGAGCAGTACTTC
>TRBV29-1|TRBJ1-2|NA|few
CSVDEGKREGYTF
TGCAGCGTTGACGAGGGGAAAAGGGAGGGCTACACCTTC
>TRBV29-1|TRBJ1-2|NA|NA
CSATGVNYGYTF
TGCAGCGCCACTGGGGTTAACTATGGCTACACCTTC
>TRBV29-1|TRBJ2-3|NA|NA
CSVVHLGTDTQYF
TGCAGCGTTGTTCATCTCGGCACAGATACGCAGTATTTT
>TRBV5-4|TRBJ2-7|NA|NA
CASSWGPSNGEQYF
TGTGCCAGCAGCTGGGGGCCTAGCAACGGCGAGCAGTACTTC
>TRBV2|TRBJ1-2|TRBD1|NA
CASSRGQGEIDGYTF
TGTGCCAGCAGCCGGGGACAGGGGGAGATTGATGGCTACACCTTC
>TRBV19|TRBJ1-1|NA|NA
CASSTNSPRTGHTEAFF
TGTGCCAGTAGTACCAACTCGCCAAGGACGGGGCACACTGAAGCTTTCTTT
>TRBV30|TRBJ1-1|NA|NA
CAWSGRGGNTEAFF
TGTGCCTGGAGTGGGCGGGGAGGGAACACTGAAGCTTTCTTT
>TRBV25-1|TRBJ1-5|NA|NA
CASSDGNQPQHF
TGTGCCAGCAGTGACGGCAATCAGCCCCAGCATTTT
>TRBV4-1|TRBJ2-7|NA|NA
CASSQPPLYEQYF
TGCGCCAGCAGCCAACCTCCCCTCTACGAGCAGTACTTC
>TRBV29-1|TRBJ2-7|NA|few
CSVEVRDYEQYF
TGCAGCGTTGAAGTGAGAGACTACGAGCAGTACTTC
>TRBV11-2|TRBJ1-2|NA|once
CASSSANRDSYGYTF
TGTGCCAGCAGCTCGGCGAACCGGGACTCCTATGGCTACACCTTC
>TRBV29-1|TRBJ1-1|NA|few
CSVASTVSPEAFF
TGCAGCGTTGCCAGTACAGTGAGCCCTGAAGCTTTCTTT
>TRBV29-1|TRBJ1-1|NA|many
CSVEEGFTEAFF
TGCAGCGTTGAAGAGGGATTCACTGAAGCTTTCTTT
>TRBV29-1|TRBJ2-3|TRBD1|few
CSVDGTGAATDTQYF
TGCAGCGTCGACGGGACAGGAGCTGCAACAGATACGCAGTATTTT
>TRBV4-1|TRBJ2-5|NA|NA
CASSQEWAGRETQYF
TGCGCCAGCAGCCAAGAGTGGGCAGGGCGAGAGACCCAGTACTTC
>TRBV7-8|TRBJ2-1|TRBD2|few
CASSTRGGLNEQFF
TGTGCCAGCAGCACCCGGGGGGGCCTTAATGAGCAGTTCTTC
>TRBV25-1|TRBJ1-1|NA|NA
CASGGGVNTEAFF
TGTGCCAGCGGAGGGGGGGTGAACACTGAAGCTTTCTTT
>TRBV29-1|TRBJ2-6|TRBD1|NA
CSATSGTEDSGANVLTF
TGCAGCGCCACATCAGGGACAGAAGACTCTGGGGCCAACGTCCTGACTTTC
>TRBV29-1|TRBJ1-2|TRBD1|NA
CSVVLTGSPGYTF
TGCAGCGTTGTCTTGACAGGGTCTCCTGGCTACACCTTC
>TRBV6-5|TRBJ2-7|TRBD1|NA
CASSQLWDSPYEQYF
TGTGCCAGCAGTCAACTTTGGGACAGCCCCTACGAGCAGTACTTC
>TRBV29-1|TRBJ1-1|NA|NA
CSGENTEAFF
TGCAGCGGGGAGAACACTGAAGCTTTCTTT
>TRBV30|TRBJ1-2|NA|NA
CAWRPGQGFDGYTF
TGTGCCTGGAGACCCGGGCAGGGGTTCGATGGCTACACCTTC
>TRBV14|TRBJ1-6|NA|NA
CASSQEQGSSPLHF
TGTGCCAGCAGCCAAGAGCAGGGATCTTCACCCCTCCACTTT
>TRBV6-5|TRBJ2-2|TRBD2|NA
CASRSGGPTGELFF
TGTGCCAGCAGGAGCGGGGGGCCCACCGGGGAGCTGTTTTTT
>TRBV29-1|TRBJ2-3|TRBD2|NA
CSVELAGEVADTQYF
TGCAGCGTCGAACTAGCGGGGGAGGTAGCAGATACGCAGTATTTT
>TRBV29-1|TRBJ2-7|NA|NA
CSGKQGYEQYF
TGCAGCGGTAAACAGGGCTACGAGCAGTACTTC
>TRBV5-6|TRBJ1-5|NA|few
CASSSLYSNQPQHF
TGTGCCAGCAGCTCCCTTTATAGCAATCAGCCCCAGCATTTT
>TRBV5-1|TRBJ2-3|NA|NA
CASSLGTSDTQYF
TGCGCCAGCAGCCTCGGGACCTCAGATACGCAGTATTTT
>TRBV11-2|TRBJ2-1|NA|NA
CASSLGVSGQFF
TGTGCCAGCAGCTTAGGGGTGAGTGGGCAGTTCTTC
>TRBV7-6|TRBJ1-4|NA|NA
CASSLGDSATNEKLFF
TGTGCCAGCAGCTTAGGGGACTCCGCAACTAATGAAAAACTGTTTTTT
>TRBV27|TRBJ1-2|NA|once
CASSLKGVYYGYTF
TGTGCCAGCAGTTTAAAGGGGGTTTACTATGGCTACACCTTC
>TRBV5-1|TRBJ2-1|NA|few
CASSLEGSSYNEQFF
TGCGCCAGCAGCTTGGAAGGGAGCTCCTACAATGAGCAGTTCTTC
>TRBV29-1|TRBJ2-1|NA|NA
CSVRGQGYNEQFF
TGCAGCGTCCGGGGGCAGGGGTACAATGAGCAGTTCTTC
>TRBV5-6|TRBJ2-3|NA|NA
CASSLEVSTDTQYF
TGTGCCAGCAGCTTGGAAGTTAGCACAGATACGCAGTATTTT
>TRBV30|TRBJ2-2|NA|NA
CAWRRGYTGELFF
TGTGCCTGGAGACGCGGGTACACCGGGGAGCTGTTTTTT
>TRBV15|TRBJ1-2|NA|NA
CATRGGRGYGYTF
TGTGCCACCAGGGGCGGCAGGGGATATGGCTACACCTTC
>TRBV29-1|TRBJ2-7|TRBD1|NA
CSVEAIGPGTGIYEQYF
TGCAGCGTTGAAGCGATTGGCCCCGGGACAGGGATCTACGAGCAGTACTTC
>TRBV7-2|TRBJ2-2|NA|NA
CASKDTGELFF
TGTGCCAGCAAAGACACCGGGGAGCTGTTTTTT
>TRBV6-5|TRBJ2-3|NA|once
CASSFTGTDTQYF
TGTGCCAGCTCCTTCACTGGCACAGATACGCAGTATTTT
>TRBV29-1|TRBJ1-2|NA|few
CSFWDGNYGYTF
TGCAGCTTCTGGGACGGTAACTATGGCTACACCTTC
>TRBV5-1|TRBJ1-1|NA|NA
CASSLARPNTEAFF
TGCGCCAGCAGCTTGGCCCGGCCAAACACTGAAGCTTTCTTT
>TRBV7-6|TRBJ2-1|NA|NA
CASSLAPRMDNEQFF
TGTGCCAGCAGCTTAGCCCCCAGGATGGACAATGAGCAGTTCTTC
>TRBV12-5|TRBJ1-2|NA|NA
CASGLEAYYGYTF
TGTGCTAGTGGTTTGGAGGCTTACTATGGCTACACCTTC